A selection of T cell receptor beta chains follows, all from one sample in a study of cytomegalovirus exposure and HLA in healthy donors. Measured with immunoSEQ multiplex PCR; TCRdb has only the in-frame clones, and not every one. The sample holds 100,000 to 150,000 clones, roughly 80% seen once. The sample comprised PBMCs. These receptors all come from a man aged 40-49 years in good health and CMV-seronegative. The CDR3 runs from the conserved cysteine through the conserved F or W. D genes are given only for firm matches. Clone size is stated in some rows and not others, as once, few, many or a class when expanded.

>TRBJ1-1|TRBD1|TRBV19|few
CASRAGGSNTEAFF
TGTGCCAGTAGAGCAGGGGGCTCGAACACTGAAGCTTTCTTT
>TRBJ2-5|NA|TRBV5-1|NA
CASSFQGGETQYF
TGCGCCAGCAGCTTTCAGGGGGGAGAGACCCAGTACTTC
>TRBJ2-5|TRBD2|TRBV27|NA
CASSSGLAGPETQYF
TGTGCCAGCAGTTCGGGACTAGCGGGACCAGAGACCCAGTACTTC
>TRBJ2-7|NA|TRBV27|NA
CASSLQGTYEQYF
TGTGCCAGCAGTCTACAGGGAACCTACGAGCAGTACTTC
>TRBJ2-7|TRBD1|TRBV5-1|NA
CASSSGTVFSYEQYF
TGCGCCAGCAGTTCCGGGACAGTCTTTTCCTACGAGCAGTACTTC
>TRBJ2-1|TRBD2|TRBV9|NA
CASSTGPLAGWDEQFF
TGTGCCAGCAGCACGGGCCCGCTAGCGGGGTGGGATGAGCAGTTCTTC
>TRBJ1-2|TRBD1|TRBV2|NA
CASSERGTGVGGYTF
TGTGCCAGCAGTGAAAGAGGTACAGGGGTCGGCGGCTACACCTTC
>TRBJ1-4|NA|TRBV7-9|NA
CASSLILRGMEKLFF
TGTGCCAGCAGCTTAATCTTAAGGGGGATGGAAAAACTGTTTTTT
>TRBJ2-1|TRBD2|TRBV11-2|NA
CASSLVAGGPNEQFF
TGTGCCAGCAGCTTAGTAGCGGGAGGGCCGAATGAGCAGTTCTTC
>TRBJ1-4|TRBD1|TRBV5-8|NA
CASSLGQGNEKLFF
TGTGCCAGCAGCTTGGGACAGGGGAATGAAAAACTGTTTTTT
>TRBJ2-2|NA|TRBV7-8|NA
CASSLASSRTGELFF
TGTGCCAGCAGCTTAGCGTCTTCGAGAACCGGGGAGCTGTTTTTT
>TRBJ2-5|TRBD2|TRBV7-3|NA
CASSSDRGGDETQYF
TGTGCCAGCAGCTCAGACCGGGGGGGCGATGAGACCCAGTACTTC
>TRBJ2-1|NA|TRBV2|few
CASSEGATYNEQFF
TGTGCCAGCAGTGAGGGGGCGACCTACAATGAGCAGTTCTTC